A single sample is the source of the 30 T cell receptor beta chains below, sequenced in a study of cytomegalovirus exposure and HLA in healthy donors. This PCR relied on a set of 60 Vbeta primers and 13 Jbeta primers. Only in-frame clones appear in the TCRdb table, and some are missing; sequencing was by immunoSEQ multiplex PCR. Altogether around 200,000 clones are present, around 83% being singletons, with the ten largest covering around 1.2%. Material for sequencing was PBMCs. Receptor source: a girl aged 2-10 years in good health and CMV-seropositive.

The table lists this clone with a few counts. The rearrangement links TRBV2 to TRBJ2-5; perhaps TRBD2 as D (5 bases). Germline V gives CDR1 SNHLY, CDR2 FYNNEI. V dropped 3 bases and J dropped 5 bases, with 13 bases sitting between them. The CDR3 is 14 residues long. As DNA, the CDR3 is TGTGCCAGCAGTGAGGACGCAAGAGGGGAGACCCAGTACTTC. It yields the protein CASSEDARGETQYF.

V is TRBV5-1 and J is TRBJ2-5, with no clear D. CDR3 length: 12 residues. The V end lost 0 bases, the J end lost 5 bases, and 5 bases lay between the germline ends. Germline V gives CDR1 SGHRS, CDR2 YFSETQ. The CDR3 here is CASSLALETQYF. CDR3 nucleotides: TGCGCCAGCAGCTTGGCCTTGGAGACCCAGTACTTC.

V and J are TRBV27 and TRBJ1-1; TRBD1 is a possible D gene (5 bases). The V and J ends lost 3 bases and 3 bases respectively, with 11 bases between them. The CDR3 runs to 14 residues. Germline V gives CDR1 MNHEY, CDR2 SMNVEV (reference sequence). Here the CDR3 reads CASSFPGGDTEAFF. CDR3 DNA sequence: TGTGCCAGCAGTTTCCCGGGGGGGGACACTGAAGCTTTCTTT.

J is TRBJ2-3 and V is TRBV5-1, with 9 bases that match TRBD2. CDR1 is SGHRS and CDR2 is YFSETQ in the germline V gene. The trim removed 9 bases at V and 5 bases at J, leaving 10 bases unmatched. This CDR3 has 14 residues. The CDR3 here is CATGLAGVRDTQYF. The CDR3, as DNA: TGCGCCACCGGGTTAGCGGGAGTGAGAGATACGCAGTATTTT.

The gene calls are TRBV7-2 and TRBJ2-3; no firm D call. The CDR3 has 14 amino acids. With 5 bases removed from V and 2 bases from J, the gap between germline ends came to 11 bases. Looked up from germline, CDR1 is SGHTA and CDR2 is FQGNSA. CDR3 DNA: TGTGCCAGCAGCCGCGACTCCCTCACAGATACGCAGTATTTT. Translation: CASSRDSLTDTQYF.

The rearrangement joins TRBV9 to TRBJ2-2; tentative D call: TRBD2 (5 bases). Germline CDR1 and CDR2: SGDLS and YYNGEE. The CDR3 loop spans 14 amino acids. The V gene lost 7 bases and the J gene lost 2 bases, with 12 bases spanning the gap. The chain's CDR3 is CASSGGPNTGELFF. For the CDR3, the DNA is TGTGCCAGCTCTGGCGGGCCAAACACCGGGGAGCTGTTTTTT. Filled out from reference TRBV9 and TRBJ2-2, the complete variable domain reads DSGVTQTPKHLITATGQRVTLRCSPRSGDLSVYWYQQSLDQGLQFLIQYYNGEERAKGNILERFSAQQFPDLHSELNLSSLELGDSALYFCASSGGPNTGELFFGEGSRLTVL.

The rearrangement uses TRBV30 and TRBJ2-7; D remains ambiguous. Germline V lookup: CDR1 GTSNPN, CDR2 SVGIG (reference sequence). The V gene lost 4 bases and the J gene lost 2 bases, with 12 bases spanning the gap. The CDR3 covers 13 residues. CDR3 residues: CAWNPRSPYEQYF. The CDR3 DNA sequence: TGTGCCTGGAACCCCCGGAGCCCCTACGAGCAGTACTTC.

This clone was seen more than once but under ten times. The rearrangement uses TRBV2 and TRBJ1-1; D gene unclear. Germline CDR1 and CDR2: SNHLY and FYNNEI. The CDR3 has 13 residues. V was trimmed by 4 bases and J by 2 bases, leaving 8 bases between them. CDR3 DNA sequence: TGTGCCAGCAGTGGCGAGTACAACACTGAAGCTTTCTTT. Translated, it gives CASSGEYNTEAFF.

CDR3 nucleotide sequence: TGTGCCACCACGGGGGTGGGGTACAATGAGCAGTTCTTC. This translates into CATTGVGYNEQFF. V is TRBV7-9 and J is TRBJ2-1; tentative D call: TRBD2 (6 bases). CDR3 length equals 13 residues. Germline CDR1 reads SEHNR; CDR2 reads FQNEAQ (reference sequence). V was clipped by 10 bases and J by 4 bases, with 14 bases between them.

V is TRBV4-1 and J is TRBJ1-2; 7 positions match TRBD1. The CDR3 consists of 14 residues. Germline V gene data show CDR1 as MGHRA and CDR2 as YSYEKL. The V gene end was trimmed by 3 bases and the J gene end by 7 bases; junction bases not matched to a gene: 8. The CDR3: CASSHIARQGGYTF. The CDR3 nucleotides read TGCGCCAGCAGCCATATCGCCCGACAGGGTGGCTACACCTTC.

The chain employs TRBV6-1 and TRBJ2-7; maybe TRBD2 (5 bases). V was shortened by 4 bases and J by 7 bases, with 8 bases between the two germline ends. The CDR3 is made up of 11 amino acids. Germline CDR1 and CDR2: MNHNS and SASEGT. The DNA for the CDR3 is TGTGCCAGCAGTGTTTGGGAGGAGCAGTACTTC. Translating gives CASSVWEEQYF.

This chain connects TRBV27 to TRBJ2-7; 11 nucleotides align to TRBD2. The ends lost 6 bases at V and 2 bases at J; junction bases unmatched: 6. Germline-derived CDR1 and CDR2 are MNHEY and SMNVEV (reference sequence). The CDR3 is 15 amino acids. This CDR3 is CASRELAGVAYEQYF. The CDR3, as DNA: TGTGCCAGCAGGGAACTAGCGGGAGTGGCCTACGAGCAGTACTTC.

This clone was seen only once. This chain uses TRBV6-1 with TRBJ2-7, with unresolved D. Germline V lookup: CDR1 MNHNS, CDR2 SASEGT. V lost 7 bases to trimming and J lost 3 bases, with 7 bases between them. The CDR3 spans 11 residues. The CDR3 region has the DNA TGTGCCAGCATGGGCAGCTACGAGCAGTACTTC. This translates into CASMGSYEQYF.

The sample holds one count of this clone. The V and J genes are TRBV5-6 and TRBJ1-3, with D uncertain. CDR1 and CDR2 from the germline V gene are SGHDT and YYEEEE. V was pared by 1 base and J by 0 bases, with 8 bases between. This CDR3 is built from 15 residues. CDR3 DNA: TGTGCCAGCAGCTTGTCGTGGCTCTCTGGAAACACCATATATTTT. It codes for CASSLSWLSGNTIYF. Full variable domain (rest looked up from reference TRBV5-6 and TRBJ1-3): DAGVTQSPTHLIKTRGQQVTLRCSPKSGHDTVSWYQQALGQGPQFIFQYYEEEERQRGNFPDRFSGHQFPNYSSELNVNALLLGDSALYLCASSLSWLSGNTIYFGEGSWLTVV.

The rearrangement uses TRBV6-5 and TRBJ1-4; perhaps TRBD1 as D (6 bases). The germline V and J ends were trimmed by 8 bases and 5 bases, with 15 bases remaining between them. The CDR3 contains 14 residues. CDR1 and CDR2 (germline): MNHEY, SVGAGI. The CDR3 region is CASCMRGGNEKLFF. CDR3 nucleotides: TGTGCCAGCTGTATGAGGGGGGGGAATGAAAAACTGTTTTTT.

The chain recombines TRBV7-2 with TRBJ1-1; D gene unclear. Germline CDR1 reads SGHTA; CDR2 reads FQGNSA. The CDR3 consists of 13 residues. V dropped 0 bases and J dropped 4 bases, with 6 bases sitting between them. The CDR3 region is CASSLAPGTEAFF. CDR3 nucleotides: TGTGCCAGCAGCTTAGCGCCGGGCACTGAAGCTTTCTTT.

This clone was observed a few times. The V and J genes are TRBV29-1 and TRBJ1-1; the match to TRBD1 covers 11 bases. This CDR3 is 15 amino acids long. The germline gives CDR1 SQVTM, CDR2 ANQGSEA. Germline trimming cut 7 bases from V and 4 bases from J; bases unmatched to any gene: 11. CDR3 DNA sequence: TGCAGCGCTACGTATGGGACAGGGGGACGCACTGAAGCTTTCTTT. Translated: CSATYGTGGRTEAFF.

This clone was seen a single time. The CDR3 coding sequence is TGTGCCAGCAGCGGGGGGACAGGGATAATTAACTATGGCTACACCTTC. It specifies CASSGGTGIINYGYTF. The chain recombines TRBV5-4 with TRBJ1-2; TRBD1 matches at 9 bases. The CDR3 totals 16 residues. Trimming took 4 bases from V and 1 from J; bases not matched to a gene: 8. Germline V CDR1 and CDR2: SGHNT, YYREEE (reference sequence).

The rearrangement links TRBV5-5 to TRBJ1-1; unclear D gene. The CDR3 spans 15 residues. CDR1 is SGHKS, CDR2 YYEKEE, per germline (reference sequence). Trimming removed 0 bases from V and 1 base from J, with 10 bases in between. In DNA, the CDR3 is TGTGCCAGCAGCTTGGTAGATACAGCGAACACTGAAGCTTTCTTT. It encodes CASSLVDTANTEAFF.

This clone was observed a handful of times. The rearrangement uses TRBV6-1 and TRBJ2-7; maybe TRBD1 (6 bases). This CDR3 spans 13 amino acids. The germline CDR1 and CDR2 sequences are MNHNS and SASEGT. V lost 6 bases to trimming and J lost 5 bases, with 14 bases between them. This CDR3 is CASSNRVAHEQYF. DNA of the CDR3: TGTGCCAGCAGCAACAGGGTTGCCCACGAGCAGTACTTC.

This chain joins TRBV2 and TRBJ2-3, with D perhaps TRBD1 (5 bases). V gave up 6 bases and J gave up 2 bases, with 12 bases separating them. The CDR3 length is 14 residues. Germline V lookup: CDR1 SNHLY, CDR2 FYNNEI. CDR3 bases: TGTGCCAGCAGGCCCACAGGAATCACAGATACGCAGTATTTT. This codes for CASRPTGITDTQYF.

This chain connects TRBV14 to TRBJ2-5; 8 bases line up with TRBD2. This CDR3 spans 16 amino acids. V gave up 0 bases and J gave up 11 bases; unmatched junction bases: 14. Germline V gene data show CDR1 as SGHDN and CDR2 as FVKESK. CDR3 in amino acids: CASSQDAAGGARGQYF. The CDR3 region has the DNA TGTGCCAGCAGCCAAGATGCGGCGGGAGGCGCTCGGGGGCAGTACTTC.

The chain is built from TRBV6-1 and TRBJ1-4; the D gene is possibly TRBD1 (5 bases). This CDR3 is built from 18 residues. Per the germline V gene, CDR1 is MNHNS and CDR2 is SASEGT. Trimming removed 4 bases from V and 0 bases from J, with 18 bases in between. CDR3 in amino acids: CASSVAVGHLSTNEKLFF. The CDR3 nucleotides are TGTGCCAGCAGTGTAGCCGTAGGACACCTATCAACTAATGAAAAACTGTTTTTT.

The chain is built from TRBV5-1 and TRBJ1-4; maybe TRBD1 (6 bases). V was trimmed by 7 bases and J by 5 bases, leaving 15 bases between them. Germline CDR1 reads SGHRS; CDR2 reads YFSETQ. The CDR3 has 14 amino acids. The CDR3 protein is CASPPGDKNEKLFF. CDR3 nucleotides: TGCGCCAGCCCTCCCGGGGACAAGAATGAAAAACTGTTTTTT.

The rearrangement uses TRBV27 and TRBJ1-5, with 9 nucleotides matching TRBD1. Per the germline V gene, CDR1 is MNHEY and CDR2 is SMNVEV (reference sequence). The junction had 5 bases not matched to a gene; V was cut back by 4 bases and J by 7 bases. The CDR3 is 14 amino acids. CDR3 DNA sequence: TGTGCCAGCAGTTCAGGGACAGGGTTCCAGCCCCAGCATTTT. It is translated as CASSSGTGFQPQHF.

V gene TRBV2 combines with J gene TRBJ2-1; D is possibly TRBD1 (5 bases). Trimming left V 8 bases short and J 6 bases short, with 14 bases between. Per the germline V gene, CDR1 is SNHLY and CDR2 is FYNNEI. The CDR3 extends over 13 amino acids. The CDR3 protein is CASGAGLGNEQFF. CDR3 nucleotide sequence: TGTGCCAGCGGGGCCGGCTTAGGCAATGAGCAGTTCTTC.

In its sample, this clone was seen a few times. The chain couples TRBV25-1 to TRBJ2-1; 7 nucleotides agree with TRBD2. The CDR3 runs 15 residues. CDR1 is MGHDK, CDR2 SYGVNS, per germline. Trimming at V came to 3 bases and at J to 5 bases, leaving 7 bases not matched to a gene. CDR3 sequence reads: CASSDPGLADNEQFF. Written as DNA, the CDR3 is TGTGCCAGCAGTGACCCAGGGCTAGCGGACAATGAGCAGTTCTTC.

The chain links TRBV7-3 to TRBJ2-1; D perhaps matches TRBD1 (5 bases). The CDR3 loop spans 13 amino acids. Trimming shortened V by 0 bases and J by 9 bases, and 9 bases separated the two germline ends. Germline loops: CDR1 SGHTA, CDR2 FQGTGA. The CDR3 reads CASSLTNQGEQFF. The DNA of the CDR3 is TGTGCCAGCAGCTTAACTAATCAGGGTGAGCAGTTCTTC.

This clone was observed once. The chain employs TRBV5-6 and TRBJ2-1; the match to TRBD2 covers 7 bases. Germline loops: CDR1 SGHDT, CDR2 YYEEEE. V lost 0 bases, J lost 5 bases, and 8 bases stayed unmatched. The length of the CDR3 is 16 residues. The CDR3 sequence is CASSLGRRGVNNEQFF. CDR3 nucleotides: TGTGCCAGCAGCTTGGGACGTCGGGGGGTCAACAATGAGCAGTTCTTC. Full variable domain (rest looked up from reference TRBV5-6 and TRBJ2-1): DAGVTQSPTHLIKTRGQQVTLRCSPKSGHDTVSWYQQALGQGPQFIFQYYEEEERQRGNFPDRFSGHQFPNYSSELNVNALLLGDSALYLCASSLGRRGVNNEQFFGPGTRLTVL.

This rearrangement joins TRBV5-1 to TRBJ2-5; D is unresolved. V was shortened by 0 bases and J by 1 base, with 7 bases between the two germline ends. The CDR3 is made up of 14 amino acids. Germline assignment: CDR1 SGHRS and CDR2 YFSETQ. The CDR3 spells CASSLAATQETQYF. DNA for the CDR3: TGCGCCAGCAGCTTGGCTGCTACCCAAGAGACCCAGTACTTC. Filled out from reference TRBV5-1 and TRBJ2-5, the complete variable domain reads KAGVTQTPRYLIKTRGQQVTLSCSPISGHRSVSWYQQTPGQGLQFLFEYFSETQRNKGNFPGRFSGRQFSNSRSEMNVSTLELGDSALYLCASSLAATQETQYFGPGTRLLVL.